Following are 31 T cell receptor beta chains from one sample sequenced in a study of T cells in Graves' hyperthyroidism and ophthalmopathy. Amplification of TCR beta CDR3 regions was performed using RNA transcripts as template. In the first-round RT-PCR of the TCR CDR3, the HTBI primer set was used. TCRdb re-derived calls from the multiplex PCR reads in MiXCR, one entry per CDR3 protein. Of more than 500,000 distinct CDR3 sequences detected, 35% to 55% appear once; the ten largest clones hold around 20%. The sample comprised peripheral blood or thyroid tissue (not recorded which). The receptors were sampled from an adult woman with Graves' disease, either hyperthyroidism or ophthalmopathy (not recorded which).

The genes are TRBV14 and TRBJ1-6; no reliable D call. Trimming took off 4 bases at V and 2 bases at J, with 12 bases between the two ends. The CDR3 is 16 residues long. Per the germline V gene, CDR1 is SGHDN and CDR2 is FVKESK. CDR3 coding DNA: TGTGCCAGCAGCCCCCAACGGACTACCTATAATTCACCCCTCCACTTT. Amino acid sequence: CASSPQRTTYNSPLHF.

This clonotype has more than one count but fewer than ten. V usage is TRBV28 and J usage is TRBJ1-5, with 7 bases aligning to TRBD1. With V trimmed by 4 bases and J by 6 bases, 3 bases remained unmatched. Germline V gene sequence: CDR1 MDHEN, CDR2 SYDVKM. The CDR3 runs 13 residues. CDR3 in amino acids: CASSWNRGQPQHF. CDR3 coding DNA: TGTGCCAGCAGTTGGAACAGGGGTCAGCCCCAGCATTTT.

With respect to this clonotype: Likely a read error: the CDR3 ends without its conserved phenylalanine or tryptophan. It is unclear where the CDR3 begins or ends on the DNA, so no DNA is shown, and the CDR3 is as TCRdb lists it. This rearrangement joins TRBV5-1 to TRBJ1-5. Per germline, CDR1 SGHRS and CDR2 YFSETQ. The CDR3 spans 9 residues, counting both ends. The CDR3 is CASSLDRLG.

Worth noting for this clonotype: This may stem from a read error, because a much larger clone lies one nucleotide away. The chain joins TRBV28 to TRBJ1-2; 8 bases line up with TRBD1. This CDR3 spans 14 amino acids. Per germline, CDR1 MDHEN and CDR2 SYDVKM. Unmatched junction bases numbered 4, after V lost 3 bases and J lost 4 bases. CDR3 sequence reads: CASSFQGAIYGYTF. Written as DNA, the CDR3 is TGTGCCAGCAGTTTTCAGGGGGCGATCTATGGCTACACCTTC.

The rearrangement uses TRBV2 and TRBJ1-2; D gene uncertain. The CDR3 sequence is 12 residues long. The V gene lost 6 bases and the J gene lost 6 bases, with 11 bases spanning the gap. CDR1 SNHLY and CDR2 FYNNEI come from the germline V gene. The CDR3 DNA is TGTGCCAGCAGCGAATTGGGGAATGGCTACACCTTC. This encodes CASSELGNGYTF.

The chain couples TRBV7-6 to TRBJ2-3; possible D gene TRBD2, 5 bases. CDR1 is SGHVS, CDR2 FNYEAQ, per germline. The CDR3 loop spans 17 amino acids. Trimming took off 2 bases at V and 5 bases at J, with 20 bases between the two ends. The CDR3 protein is CASSLHPLPGFRDTQYF. The CDR3 region has the DNA TGTGCCAGCAGCTTACACCCCCTTCCGGGGTTCAGAGATACGCAGTATTTT.

CDR3 in amino acids: CASSEGLGPETQYF. CDR3 coding DNA: TGCGCCAGCAGTGAGGGACTCGGGCCGGAGACCCAGTACTTC. The chain carries TRBV10-1 and TRBJ2-5; a weak D match, TRBD2 (5 bases). Trimming took 2 bases from V and 5 from J, leaving 12 bases between them. Germline lookup yields CDR1 WNHNN and CDR2 SYGVQD (reference sequence). The CDR3 is 14 residues long.

This clonotype was detected many times. The chain employs TRBV9 and TRBJ1-5, with D possibly being TRBD1 (5 bases). V was cut by 0 bases and J by 3 bases, with 10 bases left in between. The CDR3 sequence is 15 residues long. Germline V CDR1 and CDR2: SGDLS, YYNGEE. CDR3 in amino acids: CASSVEGQTNQPQHF. The CDR3 bases are TGTGCCAGCAGCGTAGAGGGGCAGACCAATCAGCCCCAGCATTTT. Variable domain in full (rest from reference TRBV9 and TRBJ1-5): DSGVTQTPKHLITATGQRVTLRCSPRSGDLSVYWYQQSLDQGLQFLIQYYNGEERAKGNILERFSAQQFPDLHSELNLSSLELGDSALYFCASSVEGQTNQPQHFGDGTRLSIL.

This chain links TRBV9 with TRBJ1-1, with D unresolved. V was clipped by 3 bases and J by 0 bases, with 9 bases between them. CDR1 is SGDLS and CDR2 is YYNGEE in the germline V gene. This CDR3 region has 14 residues. The CDR3: CASSAWSLNTEAFF. In DNA form, the CDR3 reads TGTGCCAGCAGCGCCTGGAGTCTGAACACTGAAGCTTTCTTT.

Concerning this clonotype itself: A much larger clone lies a single base off, so this may be a read error. The chain uses TRBV7-9 and TRBJ2-2; TRBD1 matches at 12 bases. The junction had 8 bases not matched to a gene; V was cut back by 3 bases and J by 3 bases. The CDR3 consists of 18 residues. Looked up from germline, CDR1 is SEHNR and CDR2 is FQNEAQ (reference sequence). CDR3 residues: CASSFFRDRGLYTGELFF. DNA of the CDR3: TGTGCCAGCAGCTTTTTCCGGGACAGGGGGCTCTACACCGGGGAGCTGTTTTTT.

This clonotype was recorded many times. The CDR3 region has the DNA TGTGCCAGCAGCCCCGATTTAGCGGGTGCCTACGAGCAGTACTTC. This codes for CASSPDLAGAYEQYF. J is TRBJ2-7 and V is TRBV7-8; 7 nucleotides agree with TRBD2. Germline CDR1 reads SGHVS; CDR2 reads FQNEAQ. The length of the CDR3 is 15 residues. V was pared by 5 bases and J by 2 bases, with 9 bases of the junction left unmatched. Based on the CDR3 plus reference TRBV7-8 and TRBJ2-7, the full variable domain is GAGVSQSPRYKVAKRGQDVALRCDPISGHVSLFWYQQALGQGPEFLTYFQNEAQLDKSGLPSDRFFAERPEGSVSTLKIQRTQQEDSAVYLCASSPDLAGAYEQYFGPGTRLTVT.

This clonotype has at least ten counts. The rearrangement uses TRBV7-2 and TRBJ1-4, with 10 bases fitting TRBD1. In germline, CDR1 is SGHTA, CDR2 FQGNSA. The CDR3 consists of 16 residues. V lost 5 bases to trimming and J lost 5 bases; unmatched junction nucleotides: 8. The CDR3, as DNA: TGTGCCAGCAGCACTATGTGGACAGGGGGGAATGAAAAACTGTTTTTT. Its protein is CASSTMWTGGNEKLFF.

In regard to this clonotype: Being one base from a much bigger clone, this may be a read error. The J gene is TRBJ1-1, the V gene TRBV10-3; the D is unclear. This CDR3 region has 12 residues. In germline, CDR1 is ENHRY, CDR2 SYGVKD. Trimming left V 10 bases short and J 4 bases short, with 13 bases between. In DNA, the CDR3 is TGTGCCACCAGCGGGCAGACCACTGAAGCTTTCTTT. It translates to CATSGQTTEAFF.

The chain employs TRBV12-3 or TRBV12-4 and TRBJ2-7; D is perhaps TRBD2 (5 bases). The CDR3 is made up of 14 amino acids. V was cut by 4 bases and J by 4 bases, with 14 bases left in between. The CDR3 bases are TGTGCCAGCAGTTACCTTGGGCGGGTTTACGAGCAGTACTTC. It yields the protein CASSYLGRVYEQYF.

This rearrangement joins TRBV29-1 to TRBJ1-5, with TRBD1 as a possible D gene (5 bases). Per germline, CDR1 SQVTM and CDR2 ANQGSEA. V lost 7 bases and J 0 bases, leaving 25 bases between the germline ends. The CDR3 loop spans 18 amino acids. The CDR3 nucleotides read TGCAGCGCTATCCTCCGGGACCGCTCCCCGTATAGCAATCAGCCCCAGCATTTT. Translated: CSAILRDRSPYSNQPQHF.

This chain joins TRBV6-5 and TRBJ2-7, with D possibly being TRBD1 (6 bases). Trimming removed 7 bases at V and 4 bases at J, with 14 bases between. This CDR3 is built from 13 residues. CDR1 and CDR2 (germline): MNHEY, SVGAGI. The CDR3 protein is CASTGDRIYEQYF. The CDR3 nucleotides are TGTGCCAGCACAGGGGATAGGATTTACGAGCAGTACTTC.

This clonotype appeared many times. The rearrangement links TRBV6-1 to TRBJ1-2; 8 nucleotides align to TRBD1. Per germline, CDR1 MNHNS and CDR2 SASEGT. This CDR3 is built from 13 residues. The V gene end was trimmed by 6 bases and the J gene end by 6 bases; junction bases not matched to a gene: 6. CDR3 sequence reads: CASSRETGDGYTF. The DNA for the CDR3 is TGTGCCAGCAGCCGCGAGACAGGGGATGGCTACACCTTC.

The chain couples TRBV7-9 to TRBJ2-7; maybe TRBD2 (6 bases). The CDR3 is made up of 15 amino acids. The V gene's germline CDR1 is SEHNR and CDR2 FQNEAQ (reference sequence). Trimming removed 6 bases at V and 0 bases at J, with 15 bases between. CDR3 amino acids: CASSALAGRSYEQYF. CDR3 bases: TGTGCCAGCAGTGCCCTGGCGGGGCGCTCCTACGAGCAGTACTTC.

This clonotype turned up a few times. The chain uses TRBV27 and TRBJ2-7, with 8 positions matching TRBD2. CDR1 is MNHEY and CDR2 is SMNVEV in the germline V gene (reference sequence). The CDR3 spans 13 residues. Trimming removed 5 bases from V and 3 bases from J; junction bases left unmatched: 3. The CDR3 nucleotides read TGTGCCAGCAGTCCCGGGGGGGACTACGAGCAGTACTTC. It translates to CASSPGGDYEQYF.

The V call is TRBV15, the J call TRBJ2-5; D perhaps matches TRBD1 (6 bases). Looked up from germline, CDR1 is LNHNV and CDR2 is YYDKDF (reference sequence). The CDR3 sequence is 14 residues long. The germline V and J ends were trimmed by 1 base and 3 bases, with 9 bases remaining between them. This CDR3 is CATSRGTVKETQYF. The DNA for the CDR3 is TGTGCCACCAGCAGAGGGACAGTCAAAGAGACCCAGTACTTC. Variable domain in full (rest from reference TRBV15 and TRBJ2-5): DAMVIQNPRYQVTQFGKPVTLSCSQTLNHNVMYWYQQKSSQAPKLLFHYYDKDFNNEADTPDNFQSRRPNTSFCFLDIRSPGLGDTAMYLCATSRGTVKETQYFGPGTRLLVL.

At least ten counts were recorded for this clonotype. V usage is TRBV5-1 and J usage is TRBJ2-7, with D maybe TRBD1 (5 bases). The germline V and J ends were trimmed by 1 base and 4 bases, with 12 bases remaining between them. Germline V gene data show CDR1 as SGHRS and CDR2 as YFSETQ. CDR3 length equals 14 residues. The CDR3 DNA follows: TGCGCCAGCAGCTTGAGGGGCGAAAAATACGAGCAGTACTTC. Protein sequence: CASSLRGEKYEQYF. Full variable domain (missing parts from reference TRBV5-1 and TRBJ2-7): KAGVTQTPRYLIKTRGQQVTLSCSPISGHRSVSWYQQTPGQGLQFLFEYFSETQRNKGNFPGRFSGRQFSNSRSEMNVSTLELGDSALYLCASSLRGEKYEQYFGPGTRLTVT.

V is TRBV10-3 and J is TRBJ2-6; D is perhaps TRBD2 (5 bases). The CDR3 runs 14 residues. Trimming left V 2 bases short and J 8 bases short, with 10 bases between. Germline V gene sequence: CDR1 ENHRY, CDR2 SYGVKD. This chain's CDR3 is CAISEESGTNVLTF. Here the CDR3 DNA reads TGTGCCATCAGTGAGGAGTCGGGAACCAACGTCCTGACTTTC.

This clonotype was seen a few times. The chain uses TRBV29-1 and TRBJ1-1; tentatively, D is TRBD1 (6 bases). Between the trimmed V and J ends, which lost 6 bases and 1 base, there was a span of 12 bases. CDR1 and CDR2 (germline): SQVTM, ANQGSEA. This CDR3 has 13 amino acids. The DNA for the CDR3 is TGCAGCGTAGAGGGACACCAGAACACTGAAGCTTTCTTT. Its protein product is CSVEGHQNTEAFF.

The chain employs TRBV6-5 and TRBJ1-2, with D maybe TRBD1 (5 bases). Looked up from germline, CDR1 is MNHEY and CDR2 is SVGAGI. V lost 2 bases and J lost 4, with 11 bases in between. The CDR3 extends over 14 amino acids. DNA of the CDR3: TGTGCCAGCAGTTACGGGGCTGGGGGCTATGGCTACACCTTC. Amino acids: CASSYGAGGYGYTF.

The chain uses TRBV7-6 and TRBJ1-5; unclear D gene. Germline CDR1 SGHVS, CDR2 FNYEAQ. The CDR3 runs to 12 residues. Trimming removed 6 bases from V and 11 bases from J, with 14 bases in between. The CDR3 DNA reads TGTGCCAGCAGACCCGTAAGCGGGACCCAGCATTTT. This translates into CASRPVSGTQHF.

This clonotype was observed many times. The chain joins TRBV2 to TRBJ1-5; D gene unclear. The CDR3 is made up of 14 amino acids. V lost 4 bases, J lost 0 bases, and 7 bases lay in between. Looked up from germline, CDR1 is SNHLY and CDR2 is FYNNEI. CDR3 DNA: TGTGCCAGCAGTGTCGCCCATAGCAATCAGCCCCAGCATTTT. Translation gives CASSVAHSNQPQHF.

This CDR3 is CASSYGNIQTGLPGNQPQHF. The DNA of the CDR3 is TGTGCCAGCAGTTATGGGAACATCCAGACAGGGCTGCCAGGCAATCAGCCCCAGCATTTT. This chain uses TRBV12-3 or TRBV12-4 with TRBJ1-5, with 7 bases lining up with TRBD1. V lost 4 bases, J lost 2 bases, and 20 bases stayed unmatched. This CDR3 has 20 residues.

This clonotype was seen a handful of times. V and J are TRBV5-1 and TRBJ1-4; D is possibly TRBD1 (5 bases). Germline CDR1 and CDR2: SGHRS and YFSETQ. The CDR3 totals 15 residues. With 0 bases removed from V and 4 bases from J, the gap between germline ends came to 10 bases. Here the CDR3 reads CASSLDWGVNEKLFF. The CDR3 bases are TGCGCCAGCAGCTTGGATTGGGGCGTTAATGAAAAACTGTTTTTT.

The chain couples TRBV7-9 to TRBJ1-1; TRBD1 agrees at 7 bases. V gave up 6 bases and J gave up 6 bases; unmatched junction bases: 7. The CDR3 covers 13 residues. Germline lookup yields CDR1 SEHNR and CDR2 FQNEAQ (reference sequence). CDR3 bases: TGTGCCAGCAGTCCTGACAGGGCAGCTGAAGCTTTCTTT. It specifies CASSPDRAAEAFF.

This clonotype was seen at least ten times. The J gene is TRBJ2-7, the V gene TRBV7-2, with no clear D. There are 13 residues in the CDR3. Germline CDR1 and CDR2: SGHTA and FQGNSA. V lost 3 bases and J lost 2, with 8 bases in between. CDR3 nucleotide sequence: TGTGCCAGCAGCTTGAGCTGGACCTACGAGCAGTACTTC. Its protein product is CASSLSWTYEQYF.

The chain recombines TRBV20-1 with TRBJ1-5, with 9 nucleotides matching TRBD1. Germline loops: CDR1 DFQATT, CDR2 SNEGSKA (reference sequence). V was pared by 7 bases and J by 6 bases, with 4 bases of the junction left unmatched. This CDR3 is built from 12 residues. The CDR3 region has the DNA TGCAGTGGGGGACAGGGAATTCAGCCCCAGCATTTT. The encoded protein is CSGGQGIQPQHF.